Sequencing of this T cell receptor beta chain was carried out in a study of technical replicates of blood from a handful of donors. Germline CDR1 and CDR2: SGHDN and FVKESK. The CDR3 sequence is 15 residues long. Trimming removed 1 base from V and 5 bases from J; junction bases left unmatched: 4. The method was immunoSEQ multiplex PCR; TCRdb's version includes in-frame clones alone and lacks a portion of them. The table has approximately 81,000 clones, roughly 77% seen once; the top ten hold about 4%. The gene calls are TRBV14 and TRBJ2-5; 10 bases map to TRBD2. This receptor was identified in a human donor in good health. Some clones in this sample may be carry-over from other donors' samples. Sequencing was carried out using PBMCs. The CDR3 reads CASSQVLAGTETQYF. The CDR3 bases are TGTGCCAGCAGCCAAGTACTAGCGGGAACCGAGACCCAGTACTTC. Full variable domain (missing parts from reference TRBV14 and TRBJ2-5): EAGVTQFPSHSVIEKGQTVTLRCDPISGHDNLYWYRRVMGKEIKFLLHFVKESKQDESGMPNNRFLAERTGGTYSTLKVQPAELEDSGVYFCASSQVLAGTETQYFGPGTRLLVL.